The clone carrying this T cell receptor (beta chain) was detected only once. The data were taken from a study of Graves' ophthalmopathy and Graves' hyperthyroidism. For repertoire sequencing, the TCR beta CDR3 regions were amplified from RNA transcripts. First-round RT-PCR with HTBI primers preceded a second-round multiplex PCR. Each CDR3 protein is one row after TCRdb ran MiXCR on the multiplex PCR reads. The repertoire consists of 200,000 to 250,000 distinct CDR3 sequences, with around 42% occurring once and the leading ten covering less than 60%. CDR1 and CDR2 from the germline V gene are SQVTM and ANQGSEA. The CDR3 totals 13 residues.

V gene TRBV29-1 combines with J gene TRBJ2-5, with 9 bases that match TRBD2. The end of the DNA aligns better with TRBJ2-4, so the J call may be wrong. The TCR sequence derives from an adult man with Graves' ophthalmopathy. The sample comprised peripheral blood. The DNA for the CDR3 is TGCAGCGTTGAGCGGGAGGGGGAAAACATTCAGTACTTC. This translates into CSVEREGENIQYF.